These 21 T cell receptor beta chains were sequenced from one sample in a study of blood T cell repertoires in COVID-19 (TCRdb year 2020). Library method: the immunoSEQ multiplex PCR assay. TCRdb took this table from immuneACCESS and kept in-frame rearrangements with V and J called. Such tables lack part of the clones; where checked against another copy, unresolved V genes explain under half of the gap, and the rest is unexplained. Across this sample there are 65,000 to 80,000 clones, with 88% seen only once. The ten largest make up 5% to 6.5% of the sample. Sequencing was carried out using peripheral blood. These receptors were obtained from a man aged 50 to 59 with active COVID-19.

The CDR3 DNA follows: TGTGCCAGCAGCCCCCAGACAGGGCCTACTCGCTACAATGAGCAGTTCTTC. Amino acids: CASSPQTGPTRYNEQFF. The chain recombines TRBV21-1 with TRBJ2-1; the table assigns TRBD1, which was not confirmed against the DNA. TRBV21-1 is an annotated pseudogene. The CDR3 runs 17 residues.

This chain connects TRBV5-1 to TRBJ2-3; 7 nucleotides align to TRBD2. Germline V gene data show CDR1 as SGHRS and CDR2 as YFSETQ. There are 15 residues in the CDR3. With 2 bases clipped from V and 0 bases from J, the junction kept 3 bases outside the gene matches. This CDR3 reads CASSFSGVSTDTQYF. The CDR3 coding sequence is TGCGCCAGCAGCTTCAGCGGGGTTAGCACAGATACGCAGTATTTT.

The chain combines TRBV19 with TRBJ2-7, with TRBD1 as a possible D gene (6 bases). The CDR3 length is 17 residues. Germline assignment: CDR1 LNHDA and CDR2 SQIVND (reference sequence). V was clipped by 3 bases and J by 0 bases, with 18 bases between them. The CDR3 reads CASSIAPRGLSSYEQYF. The CDR3 bases are TGTGCCAGTAGTATTGCTCCCAGGGGATTATCCTCCTACGAGCAGTACTTC.

The V and J genes are TRBV18 and TRBJ1-5; TRBD1 matches at 7 bases. V gave up 0 bases and J gave up 4 bases; unmatched junction bases: 3. Germline CDR1 and CDR2: KGHSH and LQKENI. The CDR3 loop spans 15 amino acids. DNA of the CDR3: TGTGCCAGCTCACCACCGGGACAGCCAAATCAGCCCCAGCATTTT. The encoded protein is CASSPPGQPNQPQHF.

This clone showed up just a few times. The chain joins TRBV5-4 to TRBJ2-2, with 8 bases that match TRBD1. The CDR3 totals 15 residues. Per the germline V gene, CDR1 is SGHNT and CDR2 is YYREEE (reference sequence). Germline trimming cut 3 bases from V and 6 bases from J; bases unmatched to any gene: 7. The CDR3 bases are TGTGCCAGCAGCTCAAGGACAGGGAAGGCCGGGGAGCTGTTTTTT. Translated, it gives CASSSRTGKAGELFF.

The chain employs TRBV25-1 and TRBJ2-7, with TRBD2 matching 7 bases. V lost 4 bases to trimming and J lost 1 base; unmatched junction nucleotides: 1. Germline CDR1 is MGHDK and CDR2 is SYGVNS. The CDR3 runs 13 residues. CDR3 in amino acids: CASSAAGSYEQYF. CDR3 nucleotide sequence: TGTGCCAGCAGTGCAGCGGGGTCCTACGAGCAGTACTTC.

In its sample, this clone was seen once. The chain uses TRBV7-2 and TRBJ1-4; perhaps TRBD1 as D (6 bases). Germline CDR1 SGHTA, CDR2 FQGNSA. Trimming removed 4 bases from V and 8 bases from J, with 17 bases in between. There are 15 residues in the CDR3. The chain's CDR3 is CASSSAGTPTEKLFF. For the CDR3, the DNA is TGTGCCAGCAGCTCAGCCGGGACACCTACCGAAAAACTGTTTTTT.

The CDR3 nucleotides are TGTGCCAGCAGCTTAGTAAATAGTAGGGGGAGCTATGGCTACACCTTC. Translating gives CASSLVNSRGSYGYTF. The chain joins TRBV7-6 to TRBJ1-2; D might be TRBD1 (6 bases). The CDR3 is 16 residues long. Trimming removed 1 base at V and 4 bases at J, with 16 bases between. The germline V gene encodes CDR1 SGHVS and CDR2 FNYEAQ.

The J gene is TRBJ2-6, the V gene TRBV4-2; 10 nucleotides line up with TRBD1. This CDR3 is built from 19 residues. Trimming removed 1 base from V and 0 bases from J; junction bases left unmatched: 6. Germline V gene data show CDR1 as LGHNA and CDR2 as YNFKEQ. The CDR3 region is CASSQAGQGRSSGANVLTF. The CDR3 nucleotides are TGTGCCAGCAGCCAAGCGGGACAGGGGCGAAGCTCTGGGGCCAACGTCCTGACTTTC.

This rearrangement joins TRBV19 to TRBJ1-5, with 12 bases identical to TRBD1. The CDR3 has 16 residues. Losses at the gene ends were 4 bases for V and 8 bases for J; bases not matched to a gene: 9. Per the germline V gene, CDR1 is LNHDA and CDR2 is SQIVND (reference sequence). This CDR3 is CASSKRDRGLLEPQHF. The CDR3 DNA is TGTGCCAGTAGTAAAAGGGACAGGGGGCTTTTGGAGCCCCAGCATTTT.

J is TRBJ1-2 and V is TRBV29-1; D possibly corresponds to TRBD1 (5 bases). The germline V gene encodes CDR1 SQVTM and CDR2 ANQGSEA. This CDR3 has 12 amino acids. The germline V and J ends were trimmed by 6 bases and 5 bases, with 13 bases remaining between them. The CDR3 nucleotides read TGCAGCGTGGGGGAAGGGAGGTATGGCTACACCTTC. Translating gives CSVGEGRYGYTF.

This clone was found once. The chain carries TRBV2 and TRBJ1-3, with 9 positions matching TRBD1. Germline trimming cut 7 bases from V and 8 bases from J; bases unmatched to any gene: 6. The CDR3 consists of 13 residues. Germline lookup yields CDR1 SNHLY and CDR2 FYNNEI. The CDR3 loop reads CASIRDRVDTIYF. The CDR3 nucleotides are TGTGCCAGCATCAGGGACAGGGTTGACACCATATATTTT.

This chain connects TRBV13 to TRBJ2-3; TRBD2 matches 7 bases. Germline trimming cut 0 bases from V and 3 bases from J; bases unmatched to any gene: 0. This CDR3 contains 14 residues. Per germline, CDR1 PRHDT and CDR2 FYEKMQ (reference sequence). The CDR3 is CASSLGGGTDTQYF. CDR3 sequence (DNA): TGTGCCAGCAGCTTAGGCGGGGGGACAGATACGCAGTATTTT.

This clone showed up just once. The chain employs TRBV30 and TRBJ1-5; TRBD1 might be the D (5 bases). V lost 0 bases and J lost 2, with 8 bases in between. Germline loops: CDR1 GTSNPN, CDR2 SVGIG (reference sequence). This CDR3 has 14 residues. CDR3 residues: CAWSVSQGNQPQHF. The DNA for the CDR3 is TGTGCCTGGAGTGTGTCACAGGGCAATCAGCCCCAGCATTTT.

J is TRBJ2-1 and V is TRBV6-5; a possible D gene is TRBD1 (6 bases). Trimming removed 6 bases from V and 7 bases from J, with 19 bases in between. The CDR3 totals 15 residues. From germline, CDR1 is MNHEY and CDR2 SVGAGI. CDR3 protein: CASSLQGVLGNEQFF. The CDR3 bases are TGTGCCAGCAGCCTACAGGGAGTACTAGGGAATGAGCAGTTCTTC.

CDR3 nucleotide sequence: TGTGCCAGCAGTGGTGAGGAAAACTCCTACGAGCAGTACTTC. Amino acids: CASSGEENSYEQYF. This chain uses TRBV2 with TRBJ2-7; D is unclear. This CDR3 is built from 14 residues. Germline V CDR1 and CDR2: SNHLY, FYNNEI. The germline V and J ends were trimmed by 4 bases and 0 bases, with 10 bases remaining between them.

This chain links TRBV10-3 with TRBJ2-3; 13 bases are shared with TRBD2. Germline V gene sequence: CDR1 ENHRY, CDR2 SYGVKD. The CDR3 contains 15 residues. Trimming at V came to 6 bases and at J to 4 bases, leaving 4 bases not matched to a gene. The CDR3 DNA reads TGTGCCATCAGAGAAGGACTAGCGGGAGCAGATACGCAGTATTTT. It encodes CAIREGLAGADTQYF.

This chain uses TRBV30 with TRBJ2-1, with 9 nucleotides matching TRBD2. Losses at the gene ends were 0 bases for V and 8 bases for J; bases not matched to a gene: 5. The CDR3 consists of 14 residues. Looked up from germline, CDR1 is GTSNPN and CDR2 is SVGIG (reference sequence). This chain's CDR3 is CAWSVGLAPHEQFF. CDR3 coding DNA: TGTGCCTGGAGTGTGGGACTAGCACCCCATGAGCAGTTCTTC.

This chain uses TRBV5-4 with TRBJ1-2; tentative D call: TRBD1 (6 bases). Trimming stripped 2 bases from V and 1 base from J, with 9 bases between. Germline V gene sequence: CDR1 SGHNT, CDR2 YYREEE (reference sequence). The CDR3 consists of 14 residues. Here the CDR3 reads CASSFQGINYGYTF. In DNA, the CDR3 is TGTGCCAGCAGCTTTCAGGGGATTAACTATGGCTACACCTTC.

The chain has TRBV28 and TRBJ2-5; D uncertain. Germline V CDR1 and CDR2: MDHEN, SYDVKM. Trimming left V 3 bases short and J 6 bases short, with 11 bases between. The CDR3 sequence is 13 residues long. CDR3 sequence reads: CASSFPSFQTQYF. The CDR3 DNA is TGTGCCAGCAGTTTTCCCAGTTTCCAGACCCAGTACTTC.

The chain joins TRBV7-2 to TRBJ2-5; 9 bases agree with TRBD2. V trimming: 1 base; J trimming: 1 base; junction bases outside the gene matches: 13. This CDR3 region has 19 residues. CDR1 SGHTA and CDR2 FQGNSA come from the germline V gene. The CDR3 bases are TGTGCCAGCAGCTTAGGGGTTAGCGGGAGTAAGGGGGGCCAAGAGACCCAGTACTTC. Protein product: CASSLGVSGSKGGQETQYF.